The entry that follows covers one T cell receptor (beta chain) sequence. Noted time point: persistent/refractory GD, antithyroid drugs over 5 years with positive TRAb. Preparation of the TCR library used RNA extracted from PBMCs. Patients all came to the study from an endocrinology department in Xi'an, China. EDTA tubes collected roughly 9.6 milliliters of peripheral blood. iRepertoire HTBI primers and Arm-PCR of CDR3 regions built TCR beta libraries. Via MiXCR, TCRdb re-called the multiplex PCR reads, giving one row per CDR3 protein. Of roughly 470,000 distinct CDR3 sequences in the sample, less than 25% were seen once. The sample is drawn from a study of regulatory T cells in long-lasting Graves disease. The CDR3 sequence is 12 residues long. V lost 7 bases to trimming and J lost 5 bases, with 9 bases between them. Germline assignment: CDR1 LGHNA and CDR2 YNFKEQ.

The specimen was peripheral blood mononuclear cells (PBMCs), collected when the disease was refractory, from a patient treated with antithyroid drugs. The clonotype was recovered from a female donor with Graves disease. V usage is TRBV4-2 and J usage is TRBJ1-5, with D uncertain. The CDR3: CASIPRDQPQHF. The CDR3 DNA reads TGTGCCAGCATTCCGAGGGATCAGCCCCAGCATTTT.